This is a list of T cell receptor beta chains from one sample in a study of blood T cell repertoires in COVID-19. Method: immunoSEQ multiplex PCR; TCRdb's copy keeps in-frame clones and lacks some. The sample includes over 250,000 clones, roughly 85% of them seen just once. Sequencing was performed on peripheral blood. All receptors come from a woman aged 45 to 65 who had recovered from COVID-19. The CDR3 runs from the conserved cysteine through the conserved F or W. A D gene is named only where the DNA matches it firmly. Some rows mark clone size as missing; the rest say once, few, many or name a class of expanded clone.

cdr3_nt | cdr3_aa | j_call | clone_size | d_call | v_call
TGTGCCAGTAGTATAGCAAACACAGATACGCAGTATTTT | CASSIANTDTQYF | TRBJ2-3 | . | . | TRBV19
TGTGCCTGGAATAAGGGACAGACAAACACCGGGGAGCTGTTTTTT | CAWNKGQTNTGELFF | TRBJ2-2 | . | TRBD1 | TRBV30
TGTGCCAGCAGTGCCAGCGGGACTATGGCGACCGGGGAGCTGTTTTTT | CASSASGTMATGELFF | TRBJ2-2 | . | TRBD2 | TRBV6-2/TRBV6-3
TGTGCCAGCTCACCGCTGACTGCACCGAACACCGGGGAGCTGTTTTTT | CASSPLTAPNTGELFF | TRBJ2-2 | . | . | TRBV18
TGTGCCAGCAGCCAATTAACAGGGGAGACTGAAGCTTTCTTT | CASSQLTGETEAFF | TRBJ1-1 | . | TRBD1 | TRBV3-1/TRBV3-2
TGTGCCAGCAGTCGACAGGCCGCCGGTCCCCAGCATTTT | CASSRQAAGPQHF | TRBJ1-5 | few | . | TRBV6-5
TGTGCCAGCAGCTCCGGCACAGATACGCAGTATTTT | CASSSGTDTQYF | TRBJ2-3 | few | . | TRBV11-3
TGTGCCAGCAGCTTAGGAATAGGGGCCGGGAGGGAAAATGAGCAGTTCTTC | CASSLGIGAGRENEQFF | TRBJ2-1 | . | TRBD2 | TRBV7-9
TGCGCCAGCAGCTCTACTAACACTGAAGCTTTCTTT | CASSSTNTEAFF | TRBJ1-1 | . | . | TRBV5-1
TGTGCCAGCAGCTTAAGGGGGCCAGGGAAGAACGCTGGGGCCAACGTCCTGACTTTC | CASSLRGPGKNAGANVLTF | TRBJ2-6 | . | . | TRBV7-3
TGTGCCAGCTCAGCTCCCAGGGAAGGTCGAGCTTTCTTT | CASSAPREGRAFF | TRBJ1-1 | . | . | TRBV28
TGTGCCAGCTCACCCCGGACAGGGCGGGAGACCCAGTACTTC | CASSPRTGRETQYF | TRBJ2-5 | . | TRBD1 | TRBV18
TGTGCCAGCAGCCACCACCTGGGGCGGACCTCCATGAACACTGAAGCTTTCTTT | CASSHHLGRTSMNTEAFF | TRBJ1-1 | once | . | TRBV2
TGTGCCAGCAGTAGGGGGAGGAACACTGAAGCTTTCTTT | CASSRGRNTEAFF | TRBJ1-1 | . | . | TRBV12-3/TRBV12-4
TGCGCCAGCAGCGCGGGACTGGAAAACGTCCTGACTTTC | CASSAGLENVLTF | TRBJ2-6 | . | . | TRBV5-1
TGTGCCAGCAGTTTTCGGGACAGGGCTTCACCCCTCCACTTT | CASSFRDRASPLHF | TRBJ1-6 | few | TRBD1 | TRBV28
TGTGCCAGCAGTTCTCGGGAGGGAGGCCTTTCTAACTATGGCTACACCTTC | CASSSREGGLSNYGYTF | TRBJ1-2 | . | . | TRBV27
TGTGCCAGCACGGTACTCACAGATACGCAGTATTTT | CASTVLTDTQYF | TRBJ2-3 | . | . | TRBV12-3/TRBV12-4
TGTGCCAGCAGCTTCCCCCCCCCTCGACCCCTCCACTTT | CASSFPPPRPLHF | TRBJ1-6 | . | . | TRBV28
TGTGCCAACCCCCCTAGCGGCTCCTACGAGCAGTACTTC | CANPPSGSYEQYF | TRBJ2-7 | . | TRBD2 | TRBV19
TGTGCCAGCTCGCAACAGGAGCACACCGGGGAGCTGTTTTTT | CASSQQEHTGELFF | TRBJ2-2 | . | . | TRBV18
TGTGCCACCGGGAGGGGGTTTGTGAATGAGCAGTTCTTC | CATGRGFVNEQFF | TRBJ2-1 | few | . | TRBV24-1
TGTGCCAGTCGCAGGTTCTCCGAGCAGTACTTC | CASRRFSEQYF | TRBJ2-7 | once | . | TRBV27
TGTGCCAGCAGCCCTGAGGTGGGGCCCCAGCATTTT | CASSPEVGPQHF | TRBJ1-5 | many | . | TRBV4-2
TGTGCCAGCAAGAAACAGGGGGCGAGGGGCTACACCTTC | CASKKQGARGYTF | TRBJ1-2 | . | TRBD1 | TRBV28
TGTGCCAGCAGCTTAGGAGCGGGGGCCATAGAGACCCAGTACTTC | CASSLGAGAIETQYF | TRBJ2-5 | . | TRBD2 | TRBV7-6
TGTGCCAGCAGCTTGGGACATGGCAATCAGCCCCAGCATTTT | CASSLGHGNQPQHF | TRBJ1-5 | . | . | TRBV7-9
TGTGCCAGCAGCAACCTCCGGGGGAGAGGCGCGGACATTCAGTACTTC | CASSNLRGRGADIQYF | TRBJ2-4 | . | . | TRBV7-9
TGTGCCAGCAGCCTCACAACGTTAAACACTGAAGCTTTCTTT | CASSLTTLNTEAFF | TRBJ1-1 | . | . | TRBV7-9
TGTGCCAGCAGCCTGGTTGGGGCTCAAGAGCAGTACTTC | CASSLVGAQEQYF | TRBJ2-7 | . | . | TRBV3-1/TRBV3-2
TGCGCCAGCAGCCAAGACGTCGGCAGGGCATATACTTTCTTT | CASSQDVGRAYTFF | TRBJ1-1 | . | . | TRBV4-3
TGTGCCGGAAGGGCGGGGGGCAGTAGTGGCTACACCTTC | CAGRAGGSSGYTF | TRBJ1-2 | . | . | TRBV19
TGTGCCAGCAGTTACCCGCCGGGGGGAGACTATGGCTACACCTTC | CASSYPPGGDYGYTF | TRBJ1-2 | . | . | TRBV6-2/TRBV6-3
TGTGCCACCAGCAGAAGACGGTCGGAGCTCACAGATACGCAGTATTTT | CATSRRRSELTDTQYF | TRBJ2-3 | once | . | TRBV15
TGTGCCAGTAGTACCGAGGGACAGGGGATCTACAATGAGCAGTTCTTC | CASSTEGQGIYNEQFF | TRBJ2-1 | . | TRBD1 | TRBV19
TGTGCCAGCAGCACAAGAACTAGCGGGAGGGCCCCGGGTGAGACCCAGTACTTC | CASSTRTSGRAPGETQYF | TRBJ2-5 | . | TRBD2 | TRBV7-6
TGTGCCAGCGCACAAAGCTCCTACGAGCAGTACTTC | CASAQSSYEQYF | TRBJ2-7 | . | . | TRBV6-6
TGCGCCAGCAGCTTCGGACAACAGGGAGGGGCCTACGAGCAGTACTTC | CASSFGQQGGAYEQYF | TRBJ2-7 | once | . | TRBV5-1
TGTGCCAGCACCTTCGGGAGCCAGCCCCAGCATTTT | CASTFGSQPQHF | TRBJ1-5 | . | . | TRBV6-5
TGTGCCAGCTCACCTGAGGCGGCGGCGACAGATACGCAGTATTTT | CASSPEAAATDTQYF | TRBJ2-3 | . | . | TRBV18
TGTGCCAGCAGCCAGGGCTACGAGCAGTACTTC | CASSQGYEQYF | TRBJ2-7 | few | . | TRBV28
TGTGCCAGCAGCGTAGGTCCGGGAAACACTGAAGCTTTCTTT | CASSVGPGNTEAFF | TRBJ1-1 | once | . | TRBV9
TGCGCCAGCAGCCAAGAGTCCTATGTGCAGGGAGATACGCAGTATTTT | CASSQESYVQGDTQYF | TRBJ2-3 | . | . | TRBV4-3
TGCGCCAGCAGCTTGTTGGCAGGGGGCGCACCACGCTGTTTCTTC | CASSLLAGGAPRCFF | TRBJ2-1 | . | TRBD1 | TRBV5-1
TGTGCCAGCAGCCGTGCCCCCGGGACAGGGCTGAACTATGGCTACACCTTC | CASSRAPGTGLNYGYTF | TRBJ1-2 | . | TRBD1 | TRBV7-2